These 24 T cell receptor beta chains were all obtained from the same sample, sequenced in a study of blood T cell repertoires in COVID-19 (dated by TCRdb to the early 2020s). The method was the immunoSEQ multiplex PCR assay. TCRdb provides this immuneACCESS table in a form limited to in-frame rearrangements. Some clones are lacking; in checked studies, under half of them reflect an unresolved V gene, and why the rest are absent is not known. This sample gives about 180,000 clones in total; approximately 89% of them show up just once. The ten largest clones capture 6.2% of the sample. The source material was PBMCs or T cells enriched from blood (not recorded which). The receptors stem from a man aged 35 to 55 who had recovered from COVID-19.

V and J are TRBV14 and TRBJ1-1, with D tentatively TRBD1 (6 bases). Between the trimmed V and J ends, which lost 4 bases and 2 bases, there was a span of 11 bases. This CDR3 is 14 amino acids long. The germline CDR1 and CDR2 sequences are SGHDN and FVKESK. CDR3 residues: CASSRRTANTEAFF. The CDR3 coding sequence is TGTGCCAGCAGCCGCCGGACAGCCAACACTGAAGCTTTCTTT.

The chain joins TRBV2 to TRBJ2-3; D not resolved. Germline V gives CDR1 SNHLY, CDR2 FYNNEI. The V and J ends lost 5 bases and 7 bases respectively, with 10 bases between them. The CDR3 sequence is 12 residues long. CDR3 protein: CASSSYSHTQYF. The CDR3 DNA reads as TGTGCCAGCAGTTCCTACTCGCATACGCAGTATTTT.

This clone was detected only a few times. CDR3 bases: TGTGCCAGCAGCCCGCCGGGACTAGGCTCCAGAGAGCAGTTCTTC. As protein: CASSPPGLGSREQFF. The V and J genes are TRBV11-3 and TRBJ2-1; TRBD2 agrees at 8 bases. The CDR3 has 15 amino acids. V shed 5 bases, J shed 10 bases, and the junction held 13 bases outside the gene matches. CDR1 and CDR2 from the germline V gene are SGHNT and YENEEA.

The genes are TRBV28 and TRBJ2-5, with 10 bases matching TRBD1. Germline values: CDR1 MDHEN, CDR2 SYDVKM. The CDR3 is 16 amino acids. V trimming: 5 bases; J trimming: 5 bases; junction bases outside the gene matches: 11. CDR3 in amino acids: CASSPPDRGRLETQYF. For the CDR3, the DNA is TGTGCCAGCAGTCCGCCGGACAGGGGGAGGTTGGAGACCCAGTACTTC.

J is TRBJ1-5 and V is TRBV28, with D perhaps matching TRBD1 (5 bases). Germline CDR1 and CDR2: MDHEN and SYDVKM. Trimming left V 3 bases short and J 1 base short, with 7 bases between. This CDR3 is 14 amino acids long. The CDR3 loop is CASSFYRSNQPQHF. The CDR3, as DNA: TGTGCCAGCAGTTTTTACAGGAGCAATCAGCCCCAGCATTTT.

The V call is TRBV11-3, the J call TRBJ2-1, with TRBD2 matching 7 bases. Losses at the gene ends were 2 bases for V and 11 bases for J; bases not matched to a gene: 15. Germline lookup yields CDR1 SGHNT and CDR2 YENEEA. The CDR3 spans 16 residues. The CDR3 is CASSLTLAGVFTQQFF. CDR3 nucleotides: TGTGCCAGCAGCTTAACCTTGGCGGGGGTCTTTACCCAGCAGTTCTTC.

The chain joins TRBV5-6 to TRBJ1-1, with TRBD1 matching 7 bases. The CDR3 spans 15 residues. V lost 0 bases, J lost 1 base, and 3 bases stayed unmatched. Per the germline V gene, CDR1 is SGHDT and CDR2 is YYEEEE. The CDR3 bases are TGTGCCAGCAGCTTGGTGGGACAGCCGAACACTGAAGCTTTCTTT. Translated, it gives CASSLVGQPNTEAFF.

CDR3 DNA sequence: TGTGCCAGTAGTATAGTAGGGGGTCGGAGCAATCAGCCCCAGCATTTT. It translates to CASSIVGGRSNQPQHF. V and J are TRBV19 and TRBJ1-5; D possibly corresponds to TRBD1 (6 bases). The CDR3 extends over 16 amino acids. From germline, CDR1 is LNHDA and CDR2 SQIVND (reference sequence). V was cut by 1 base and J by 1 base, with 11 bases left in between.

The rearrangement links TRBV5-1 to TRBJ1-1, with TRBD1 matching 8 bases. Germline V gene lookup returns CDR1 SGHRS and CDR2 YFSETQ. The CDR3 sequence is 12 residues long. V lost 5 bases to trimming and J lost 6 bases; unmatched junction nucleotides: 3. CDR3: CASRGQEAEAFF. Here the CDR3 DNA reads TGCGCCAGCAGGGGACAGGAGGCTGAAGCTTTCTTT. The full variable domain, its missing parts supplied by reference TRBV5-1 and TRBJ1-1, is KAGVTQTPRYLIKTRGQQVTLSCSPISGHRSVSWYQQTPGQGLQFLFEYFSETQRNKGNFPGRFSGRQFSNSRSEMNVSTLELGDSALYLCASRGQEAEAFFGQGTRLTVV.

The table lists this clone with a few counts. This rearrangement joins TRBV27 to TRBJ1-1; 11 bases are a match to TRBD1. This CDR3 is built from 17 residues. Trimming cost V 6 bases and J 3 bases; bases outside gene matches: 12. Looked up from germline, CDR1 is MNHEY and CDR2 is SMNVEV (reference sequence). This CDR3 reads CASRPMGTGGFDTEAFF. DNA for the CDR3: TGTGCCAGCAGGCCTATGGGGACAGGGGGTTTCGACACTGAAGCTTTCTTT.

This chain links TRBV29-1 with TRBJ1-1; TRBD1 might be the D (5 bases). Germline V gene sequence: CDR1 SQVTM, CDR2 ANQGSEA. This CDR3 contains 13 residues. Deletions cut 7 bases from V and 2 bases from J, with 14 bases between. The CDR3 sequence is CSDQTAFNTEAFF. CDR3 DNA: TGCAGCGACCAGACAGCATTCAACACTGAAGCTTTCTTT.

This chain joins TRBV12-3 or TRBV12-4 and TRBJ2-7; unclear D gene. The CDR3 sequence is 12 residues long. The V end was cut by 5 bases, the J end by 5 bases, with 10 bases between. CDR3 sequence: CASSDTANEQYF. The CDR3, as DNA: TGTGCCAGCAGTGACACGGCCAACGAGCAGTACTTC.

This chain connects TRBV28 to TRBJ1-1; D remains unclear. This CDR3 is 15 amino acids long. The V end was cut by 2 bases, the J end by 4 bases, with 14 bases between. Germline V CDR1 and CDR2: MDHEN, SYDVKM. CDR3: CASSLIAPAGTEAFF. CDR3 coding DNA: TGTGCCAGCAGTTTAATCGCACCAGCAGGCACTGAAGCTTTCTTT.

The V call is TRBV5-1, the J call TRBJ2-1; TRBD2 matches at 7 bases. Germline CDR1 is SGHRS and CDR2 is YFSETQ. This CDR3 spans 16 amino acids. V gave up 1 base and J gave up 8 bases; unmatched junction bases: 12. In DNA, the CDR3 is TGCGCCAGCAGCTTGAGTAGCGGGCGGATTGGGGATGAGCAGTTCTTC. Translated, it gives CASSLSSGRIGDEQFF. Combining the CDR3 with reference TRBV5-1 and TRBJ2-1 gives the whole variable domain KAGVTQTPRYLIKTRGQQVTLSCSPISGHRSVSWYQQTPGQGLQFLFEYFSETQRNKGNFPGRFSGRQFSNSRSEMNVSTLELGDSALYLCASSLSSGRIGDEQFFGPGTRLTVL.

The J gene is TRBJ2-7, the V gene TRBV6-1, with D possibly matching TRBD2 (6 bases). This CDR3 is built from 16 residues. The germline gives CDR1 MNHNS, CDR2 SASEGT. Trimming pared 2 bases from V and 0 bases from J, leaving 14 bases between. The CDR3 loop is CASSERGTLFSYEQYF. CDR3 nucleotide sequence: TGTGCCAGCAGTGAACGGGGGACCCTTTTCTCCTACGAGCAGTACTTC.

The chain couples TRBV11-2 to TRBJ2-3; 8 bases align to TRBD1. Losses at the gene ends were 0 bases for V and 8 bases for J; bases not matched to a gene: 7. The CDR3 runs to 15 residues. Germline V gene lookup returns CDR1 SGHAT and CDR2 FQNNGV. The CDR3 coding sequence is TGTGCCAGCAGCTTAGATCCCGGACAGGGCCGTACGCAGTATTTT. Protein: CASSLDPGQGRTQYF.

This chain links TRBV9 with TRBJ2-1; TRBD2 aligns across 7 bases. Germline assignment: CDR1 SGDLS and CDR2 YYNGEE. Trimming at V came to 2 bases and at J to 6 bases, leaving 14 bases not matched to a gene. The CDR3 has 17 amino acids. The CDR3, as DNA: TGTGCCAGCAGCGTGGATCTTGGGGGGGTAGATCCCAATGAGCAGTTCTTC. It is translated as CASSVDLGGVDPNEQFF.

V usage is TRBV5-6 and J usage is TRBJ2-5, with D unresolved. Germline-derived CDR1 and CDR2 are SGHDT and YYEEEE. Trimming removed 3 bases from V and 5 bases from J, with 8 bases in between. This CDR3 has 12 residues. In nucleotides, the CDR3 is TGTGCCAGCAGCTCAAATTTGGAGACCCAGTACTTC. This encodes CASSSNLETQYF.

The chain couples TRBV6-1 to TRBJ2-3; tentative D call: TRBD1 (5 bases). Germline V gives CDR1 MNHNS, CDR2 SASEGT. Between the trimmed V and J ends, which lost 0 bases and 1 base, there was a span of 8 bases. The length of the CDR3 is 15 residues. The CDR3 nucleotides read TGTGCCAGCAGTGAAGCGGACATGCGCACAGATACGCAGTATTTT. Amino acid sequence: CASSEADMRTDTQYF.

The CDR3 nucleotides are TGTGCCAGCAGCTTAGCTGTCGCAGGGATGAACACCGGGGAGCTGTTTTTT. As protein: CASSLAVAGMNTGELFF. The gene calls are TRBV7-2 and TRBJ2-2; weak D call: TRBD1 (5 bases). Per germline, CDR1 SGHTA and CDR2 FQGNSA. V lost 0 bases, J lost 1 base, and 12 bases lay in between. The CDR3 extends over 17 amino acids.

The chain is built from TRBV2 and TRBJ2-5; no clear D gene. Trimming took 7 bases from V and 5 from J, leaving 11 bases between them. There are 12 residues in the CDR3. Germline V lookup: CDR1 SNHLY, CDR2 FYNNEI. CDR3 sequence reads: CASKVHGETQYF. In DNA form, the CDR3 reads TGTGCCAGCAAGGTTCACGGGGAGACCCAGTACTTC.

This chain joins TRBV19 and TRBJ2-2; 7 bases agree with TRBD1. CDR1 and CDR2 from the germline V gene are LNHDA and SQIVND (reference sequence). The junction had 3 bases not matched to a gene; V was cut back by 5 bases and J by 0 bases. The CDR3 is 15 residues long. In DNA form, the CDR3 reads TGTGCCAGTAGTCAGGGACAGACGAACACCGGGGAGCTGTTTTTT. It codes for CASSQGQTNTGELFF. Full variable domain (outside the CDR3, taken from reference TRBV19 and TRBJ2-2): DGGITQSPKYLFRKEGQNVTLSCEQNLNHDAMYWYRQDPGQGLRLIYYSQIVNDFQKGDIAEGYSVSREKKESFPLTVTSAQKNPTAFYLCASSQGQTNTGELFFGEGSRLTVL.

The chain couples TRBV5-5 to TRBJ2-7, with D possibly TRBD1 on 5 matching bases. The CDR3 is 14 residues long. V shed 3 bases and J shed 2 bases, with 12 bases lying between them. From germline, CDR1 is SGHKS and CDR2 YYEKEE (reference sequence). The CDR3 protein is CASSSGHGAYEQYF. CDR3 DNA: TGTGCCAGCAGCTCCGGACACGGAGCCTACGAGCAGTACTTC.

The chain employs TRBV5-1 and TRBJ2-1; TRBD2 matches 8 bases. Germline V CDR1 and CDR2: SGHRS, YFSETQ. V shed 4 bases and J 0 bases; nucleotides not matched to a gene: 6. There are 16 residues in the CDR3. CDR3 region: CASSPLSGSSYNEQFF. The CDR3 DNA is TGCGCCAGCAGCCCCTTAAGCGGGAGCTCCTACAATGAGCAGTTCTTC. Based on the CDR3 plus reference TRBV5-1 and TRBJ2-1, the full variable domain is KAGVTQTPRYLIKTRGQQVTLSCSPISGHRSVSWYQQTPGQGLQFLFEYFSETQRNKGNFPGRFSGRQFSNSRSEMNVSTLELGDSALYLCASSPLSGSSYNEQFFGPGTRLTVL.